Shown below are 18 T cell receptor beta chains from a single sample sequenced in a study of early T cells in non-severe SARS-CoV-2 infection. TCRdb called the 5' RACE reads again in MiXCR, with one record for every CDR3 protein. This table holds roughly 88,000 distinct CDR3 sequences, approximately 14% found once. Sequencing used whole blood. These receptors all come from an adult who was a healthcare worker with PCR-confirmed SARS-CoV-2 infection or an uninfected control (not recorded which).

As for this clonotype: A much larger clone lies one base from this, so it may be a read error. The J gene is TRBJ2-3, the V gene TRBV4-1; 15 bases map to TRBD2. CDR3 length: 17 residues. The germline CDR1 and CDR2 sequences are MGHRA and YSYEKL. After removal of 1 base from V and 5 bases from J, the junction contained 4 bases not matched to a gene. The CDR3 sequence is CASSQGTSGGAKDTQYF. CDR3 bases: TGCGCCAGCAGCCAAGGGACTAGCGGGGGGGCCAAAGATACGCAGTATTTT.

The chain combines TRBV11-3 with TRBJ2-3; 8 bases line up with TRBD2. Germline V gene lookup returns CDR1 SGHNT and CDR2 YENEEA. J lost 2 bases, V lost 1 base, and 11 bases had no gene match. This CDR3 contains 18 residues. The DNA for the CDR3 is TGTGCCAGCAGCTTAGGGAGGCGGGGGGCCTTAGACACAGATACGCAGTATTTT. Translation: CASSLGRRGALDTDTQYF.

In its sample, this clonotype was seen a few times. The genes are TRBV12-2 and TRBJ1-2. TRBV12-2 is recorded as a pseudogene. This CDR3 has 14 amino acids. This chain's CDR3 is CASRLPTYLGNYTF. The DNA for the CDR3 is TGTGCAAGTCGCTTACCTACCTACTTAGGGAATTACACCTTC.

The chain carries TRBV7-6 and TRBJ2-5; D is undetermined. The CDR3 covers 13 residues. Trimming pared 4 bases from V and 1 base from J, leaving 7 bases between. Per germline, CDR1 SGHVS and CDR2 FNYEAQ. The CDR3 loop reads CASSSPPQETQYF. CDR3 DNA: TGTGCCAGCAGCTCCCCTCCCCAAGAGACCCAGTACTTC. Based on the CDR3 plus reference TRBV7-6 and TRBJ2-5, the full variable domain is GAGVSQSPRYKVTKRGQDVALRCDPISGHVSLYWYRQALGQGPEFLTYFNYEAQQDKSGLPNDRFSAERPEGSISTLTIQRTEQRDSAMYRCASSSPPQETQYFGPGTRLLVL.

In nucleotides, the CDR3 is TGTGCCAGCAGTCACAAGGGTCCCAATTCACCCCTCCACTTT. This gives the protein CASSHKGPNSPLHF. This chain uses TRBV6-5 with TRBJ1-6; D unresolved. The CDR3 runs to 14 residues. Germline V CDR1 and CDR2: MNHEY, SVGAGI. V lost 5 bases and J lost 7, with 12 bases in between.

A few counts support this clonotype. The chain recombines TRBV4-1 with TRBJ1-1; 8 bases are a match to TRBD1. V was pared by 4 bases and J by 0 bases, with 4 bases of the junction left unmatched. The CDR3 extends over 15 amino acids. The germline V gene encodes CDR1 MGHRA and CDR2 YSYEKL. The CDR3 loop reads CASSPGQGLNTEAFF. CDR3 DNA sequence: TGCGCCAGCAGCCCTGGACAGGGATTGAACACTGAAGCTTTCTTT.

This clonotype was seen more than once but under ten times. The chain links TRBV7-2 to TRBJ1-1; D is undetermined. The CDR3 consists of 12 residues. Trimming stripped 0 bases from V and 8 bases from J, with 7 bases between. CDR1 is SGHTA, CDR2 FQGNSA, per germline. CDR3 coding DNA: TGTGCCAGCAGCTTAGCCCCCACCGAAGCTTTCTTT. This codes for CASSLAPTEAFF.

This clonotype has a count of ten or more. This rearrangement joins TRBV30 to TRBJ1-2; D is unclear. Germline CDR1 and CDR2: GTSNPN and SVGIG (reference sequence). The ends were cut back, 3 bases at V and 3 bases at J, with 11 bases in the middle. CDR3 length: 13 amino acids. Here the CDR3 DNA reads TGTGCCTGGAGCGATGGAGGTCACTATGGCTACACCTTC. Protein product: CAWSDGGHYGYTF.

The J gene is TRBJ2-3, the V gene TRBV20-1; D possibly matches TRBD1 or TRBD2 (6 bases each). The V gene lost 1 base and the J gene lost 4 bases, with 12 bases spanning the gap. CDR1 is DFQATT and CDR2 is SNEGSKA in the germline V gene (reference sequence). This CDR3 has 14 residues. CDR3 DNA sequence: TGCAGTGCTAGAGTGGGGGGCCCCTCAGATACGCAGTATTTT. Encoded protein: CSARVGGPSDTQYF.

This clonotype was picked up a small number of times. The rearrangement links TRBV12-3 or TRBV12-4 to TRBJ2-3, with D possibly matching TRBD2 (6 bases). This CDR3 is built from 15 residues. V was trimmed by 3 bases and J by 0 bases, leaving 10 bases between them. CDR3 sequence: CASSLGGISTDTQYF. CDR3 bases: TGTGCCAGCAGTTTGGGCGGGATTAGCACAGATACGCAGTATTTT.

This clonotype was observed many times. The chain combines TRBV6-5 with TRBJ1-4; the D is unclear. Trimming removed 0 bases at V and 0 bases at J, with 11 bases between. Germline CDR1 MNHEY, CDR2 SVGAGI. The CDR3 totals 17 residues. Written as DNA, the CDR3 is TGTGCCAGCAGTTACTCGATCGCGGCCACAACTAATGAAAAACTGTTTTTT. Its protein is CASSYSIAATTNEKLFF.

The chain uses TRBV7-9 and TRBJ1-4, with D uncertain. CDR3 length equals 17 residues. Germline loops: CDR1 SEHNR, CDR2 FQNEAQ (reference sequence). V lost 1 base and J 0 bases, leaving 12 bases between the germline ends. CDR3 nucleotides: TGTGCCAGCAGCTTAGGCCCCTCCAGCGCAACTAATGAAAAACTGTTTTTT. Protein sequence: CASSLGPSSATNEKLFF.

The chain carries TRBV6-1 and TRBJ1-5; D is possibly TRBD1 (5 bases). Trimming cost V 7 bases and J 4 bases, with 14 bases left between them. CDR3 length: 14 residues. CDR1 and CDR2 (germline): MNHNS, SASEGT. CDR3 residues: CASNSPGGNQPQHF. The CDR3 nucleotides read TGTGCCAGCAACTCCCCGGGGGGAAATCAGCCCCAGCATTTT.

This clonotype was seen many times. V and J are TRBV7-2 and TRBJ1-6; D is perhaps TRBD1 (5 bases). Looked up from germline, CDR1 is SGHTA and CDR2 is FQGNSA. The CDR3 length is 15 residues. Trimming took off 5 bases at V and 11 bases at J, with 19 bases between the two ends. This chain's CDR3 is CASSPPDRVFAPLHF. As DNA, the CDR3 is TGTGCCAGCAGCCCACCCGACAGAGTGTTTGCACCCCTCCACTTT.

A few counts support this clonotype. The rearrangement uses TRBV6-6 and TRBJ1-3, with a possible D match to TRBD1 (6 bases). V was cut by 8 bases and J by 7 bases, with 9 bases left in between. Germline V gene sequence: CDR1 MNHNY, CDR2 SVGAGI (reference sequence). The CDR3 totals 11 residues. Here the CDR3 reads CASFTGNTIYF. DNA of the CDR3: TGTGCCAGCTTCACAGGGAACACCATATATTTT.

The gene calls are TRBV6-2 or TRBV6-3 and TRBJ1-5; 10 bases are shared with TRBD1. From germline, CDR1 is MNHEY and CDR2 SVGEGT. V shed 6 bases and J 7 bases; nucleotides not matched to a gene: 18. This CDR3 is 18 amino acids long. The CDR3 nucleotides are TGTGCCAGCAGCCCCCCCCGACAGGGGGCTTTGTCGGGGCAGCCCCAGCATTTT. Protein: CASSPPRQGALSGQPQHF.

This clonotype was picked up a small number of times. The chain carries TRBV12-3 or TRBV12-4 and TRBJ2-1, with D possibly being TRBD1 or TRBD2 (5 bases each). The V end lost 7 bases, the J end lost 0 bases, and 13 bases lay between the germline ends. CDR3 length equals 15 residues. The CDR3 protein is CASTTEGSSYNEQFF. CDR3 nucleotide sequence: TGTGCCAGCACCACCGAGGGGAGCTCCTACAATGAGCAGTTCTTC.

This clonotype was recorded a few times. CDR3 region: CASRPGQGLGAFF. The DNA of the CDR3 is TGTGCCAGCAGGCCCGGACAGGGTCTGGGAGCTTTCTTT. The chain combines TRBV6-6 with TRBJ1-1; 8 nucleotides line up with TRBD1. J gave up 10 bases and V 6 bases, and 10 bases lay outside the gene matches. CDR1 is MNHNY, CDR2 SVGAGI, per germline (reference sequence). The CDR3 covers 13 residues.